The next 15 T cell receptor beta chains were all read from a single sample in a study of tumour-infiltrating T cells in Burkitt lymphoma. TCRdb keeps only in-frame clones here, not all; method: immunoSEQ multiplex PCR. The data show under 8,000 clones, with 10% seen just once and approximately 2.4% held by the top ten. Sequences were obtained from tumor tissue. Receptors were obtained from a human donor with diffuse large B-cell lymphoma.

This chain joins TRBV6-5 and TRBJ1-3; D unclear. The germline V and J ends were trimmed by 2 bases and 1 base, with 6 bases remaining between them. Germline lookup yields CDR1 MNHEY and CDR2 SVGAGI. The length of the CDR3 is 14 residues. This chain's CDR3 is CASSYDISGNTIYF. CDR3 DNA: TGTGCCAGCAGTTACGATATTTCTGGAAACACCATATATTTT.

CDR3 protein: CASTLSPSGANVLTF. The DNA of the CDR3 is TGTGCCAGCACCCTAAGTCCCTCTGGGGCCAACGTCCTGACTTTC. The chain links TRBV6-1 to TRBJ2-6; D gene uncertain. V was shortened by 7 bases and J by 0 bases, with 10 bases between the two germline ends. Germline CDR1 reads MNHNS; CDR2 reads SASEGT. The CDR3 contains 15 residues.

This chain connects TRBV7-8 to TRBJ2-5, with D maybe TRBD1 (7 bases). From germline, CDR1 is SGHVS and CDR2 FQNEAQ. This CDR3 is 15 amino acids long. V was cut by 5 bases and J by 3 bases, with 16 bases left in between. CDR3 sequence: CASSRGGTVEETQYF. DNA for the CDR3: TGTGCCAGCAGCCGAGGAGGGACAGTAGAAGAGACCCAGTACTTC.

This clone was seen a few times. One end of the junction is discordant with germline, which a read error may explain. The rearrangement links TRBV5-5 to TRBJ1-2; possibly TRBD1 for D (5 bases). The CDR3 consists of 11 residues. CDR1 SGHKS and CDR2 YYEKEE come from the germline V gene (reference sequence). CDR3: CASSSPGRILF. The CDR3 coding sequence is TGTGCCAGCAGTTCCCCGGGACGGATACTATTC.

This clone counts as medium-sized. The chain carries TRBV11-2 and TRBJ2-7, with D possibly being TRBD1 (5 bases). Germline V gene lookup returns CDR1 SGHAT and CDR2 FQNNGV. The CDR3 has 15 residues. With 5 bases removed from V and 3 bases from J, the gap between germline ends came to 17 bases. The chain's CDR3 is CASSLRYQGFYEQYF. The CDR3, as DNA: TGTGCCAGCAGCCTAAGGTATCAGGGCTTCTACGAGCAGTACTTC.

This clone appeared a few times. The chain couples TRBV6-1 to TRBJ1-1; perhaps TRBD1 as D (5 bases). V shed 2 bases and J shed 5 bases, with 15 bases lying between them. The V gene's germline CDR1 is MNHNS and CDR2 SASEGT. This CDR3 spans 15 amino acids. The CDR3: CASSENVEAGTEAFF. DNA of the CDR3: TGTGCCAGCAGTGAAAACGTGGAGGCAGGGACTGAAGCTTTCTTT.

The chain has TRBV27 and TRBJ2-2, with 7 bases identical to TRBD1. The V and J ends lost 8 bases and 1 base, in that order; junction bases with no gene match: 7. The CDR3 is made up of 15 amino acids. CDR1 and CDR2 from the germline V gene are MNHEY and SMNVEV (reference sequence). This CDR3 reads CASSVGGGNTGELFF. For the CDR3, the DNA is TGTGCCAGCTCGGTAGGGGGCGGGAACACCGGGGAGCTGTTTTTT.

The chain combines TRBV4-1 with TRBJ1-4, with a possible D match to TRBD1 (5 bases). V shed 4 bases and J shed 5 bases, with 20 bases lying between them. Germline lookup yields CDR1 MGHRA and CDR2 YSYEKL. The CDR3 spans 17 residues. For the CDR3, the DNA is TGCGCCAGCAGCCTAGCCCCCCAGGGACCCCTGAATGAAAAACTGTTTTTT. Amino acid sequence: CASSLAPQGPLNEKLFF.

This clone came up a few times. The chain combines TRBV5-1 with TRBJ1-1, with 7 bases that match TRBD1. Germline V gene lookup returns CDR1 SGHRS and CDR2 YFSETQ. The J segment lost 2 bases and the V segment lost 2 bases, leaving 6 bases of the junction unmatched. CDR3 length: 15 amino acids. CDR3 protein: CASSLSGQINTEAFF. CDR3 bases: TGCGCCAGCAGCTTATCGGGACAGATAAACACTGAAGCTTTCTTT.

A word on this clone: The sample holds other DNA sequences that translate to the same CDR3. This sequence joins TRBV5-1 and TRBJ1-2, with D hard to call. This CDR3 region has 13 residues. V gave up 1 base and J gave up 4 bases, with 8 bases separating them. The germline CDR1 and CDR2 sequences are SGHRS and YFSETQ. CDR3 bases: TGCGCCAGCAGCTTGTCCGACGGCTATGGCTACACCTTC. Translating it yields CASSLSDGYGYTF.

This clone came up a few times. This chain links TRBV5-1 with TRBJ1-2; TRBD1 matches at 7 bases. The germline gives CDR1 SGHRS, CDR2 YFSETQ. V lost 4 bases to trimming and J lost 7 bases; unmatched junction nucleotides: 16. This CDR3 comprises 16 residues. The CDR3 DNA is TGCGCCAGCAGCGGAAATTCAGGGGGGCGAGGAGGTGGCTACACCTTC. This gives the protein CASSGNSGGRGGGYTF.

The chain joins TRBV7-2 to TRBJ2-3; no firm D call. Trimming took 5 bases from V and 5 from J, leaving 8 bases between them. The CDR3 totals 12 residues. Germline CDR1 SGHTA, CDR2 FQGNSA. The CDR3 DNA reads TGTGCCAGCAGCAATCGACGAGATACGCAGTATTTT. It yields the protein CASSNRRDTQYF.

This sequence joins TRBV9 and TRBJ1-5; TRBD1 is a possible D gene (6 bases). Between the trimmed V and J ends, which lost 7 bases and 8 bases, there was a span of 19 bases. CDR3 size: 14 residues. Germline loops: CDR1 SGDLS, CDR2 YYNGEE. Here the CDR3 DNA reads TGTGCCAGCTTCGTGAGACAGGCTAGGGAGCCCCAGCATTTT. It specifies CASFVRQAREPQHF.

The chain couples TRBV6-6 to TRBJ1-2; the D is unclear. The CDR3 is 14 amino acids. Between the trimmed V and J ends, which lost 10 bases and 2 bases, there was a span of 17 bases. CDR1 MNHNY and CDR2 SVGAGI come from the germline V gene (reference sequence). Written as DNA, the CDR3 is TGTGCCACTCAAATCCCCCCGGAGAACTATGGCTACACCTTC. It encodes CATQIPPENYGYTF.

The chain is built from TRBV7-6 and TRBJ1-5; D gene uncertain. CDR1 and CDR2 (germline): SGHVS, FNYEAQ. V lost 3 bases and J lost 2, with 11 bases in between. The CDR3 is made up of 15 amino acids. The CDR3 DNA sequence: TGTGCCAGCAGCTTCGGACCCCCAGGCAATCAGCCCCAGCATTTT. Translating gives CASSFGPPGNQPQHF.